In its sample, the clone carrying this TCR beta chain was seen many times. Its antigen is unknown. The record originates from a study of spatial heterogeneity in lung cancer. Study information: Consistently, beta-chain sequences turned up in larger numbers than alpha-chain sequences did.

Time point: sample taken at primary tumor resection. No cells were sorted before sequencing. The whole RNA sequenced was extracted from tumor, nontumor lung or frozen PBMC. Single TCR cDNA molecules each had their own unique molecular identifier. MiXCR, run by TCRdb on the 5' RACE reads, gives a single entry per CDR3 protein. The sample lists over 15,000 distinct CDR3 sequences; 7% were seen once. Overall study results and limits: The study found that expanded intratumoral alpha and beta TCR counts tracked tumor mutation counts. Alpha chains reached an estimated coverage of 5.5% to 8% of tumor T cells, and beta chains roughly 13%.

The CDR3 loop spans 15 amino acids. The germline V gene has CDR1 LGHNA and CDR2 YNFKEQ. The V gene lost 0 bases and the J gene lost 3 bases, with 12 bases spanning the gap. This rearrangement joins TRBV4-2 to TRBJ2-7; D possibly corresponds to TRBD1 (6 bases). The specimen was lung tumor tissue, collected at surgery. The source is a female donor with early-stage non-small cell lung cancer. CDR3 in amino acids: CASSQDRQGYYEQYF. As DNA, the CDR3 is TGTGCCAGCAGCCAAGATCGGCAGGGGTACTACGAGCAGTACTTC.